The sequence of this T cell receptor (beta chain) was determined in a study of T-cell reconstitution after alpha-beta-depleted transplantation in children. Broader study findings: High day-60 TCRbeta diversity in some patients came from surviving recipient T cells and thymic progenitors.

For this clonotype: The antigen is unknown. This could be a read error, since a much larger clone is one nucleotide away.

Unique molecular identifiers were used to barcode this TCRbeta library. TCRdb reprocessed the PCR reads via MiXCR and lists one record per CDR3 protein. In the table there are hundreds of thousands of distinct CDR3 sequences, about a tenth of which are singletons. The V gene's germline CDR1 is GTSNPN and CDR2 SVGIG (reference sequence). This CDR3 spans 15 amino acids. This sequence joins TRBV30 and TRBJ2-3; D could derive from TRBD1 or TRBD2 (6 bases each). Sequenced here: PBMCs, sampled before TCRalphabeta/CD19-depleted stem cell transplant. The clonotype originates from a child under two years old with acute myeloid leukemia, due to receive a stem cell transplant. CDR3 sequence (DNA): TGTGCCTGGAGTGCTATGGGGGGCTTGACAGATGCGCAGTATTTT. This encodes CAWSAMGGLTDAQYF.